Only one count was recorded for the clone carrying this T cell receptor (beta chain). This entry comes from a study of blood T cell repertoires in COVID-19. Study context: The United States, Italy and Spain supplied acute and convalescent COVID-19 samples. T cells, B-cell-depleted T cells, or PBMCs supplied cDNA or gDNA.

Per the original methods: The authors estimated nucleated cell counts from reference gene primer amplification. The assay was immunoSEQ multiplex PCR, and TCRdb's table has in-frame clones only and misses some. V, J and clone size were drawn from that table, and D and trimming were deduced from the DNA. The sample carries over 150,000 clones, approximately 90% recorded once. V lost 5 bases to trimming and J lost 1 base, with 16 bases between them. This CDR3 comprises 16 residues. CDR1 SEHNR and CDR2 FQNEAQ come from the germline V gene (reference sequence). Sequenced input: peripheral blood. The V call is TRBV7-9, the J call TRBJ2-3; TRBD1 is a possible D gene (6 bases). The sequence was obtained from a woman aged 55-69 years who had recovered from COVID-19. The CDR3 loop is CASSGLAKGGTDTQYF. For the CDR3, the DNA is TGTGCCAGCAGCGGTCTGGCGAAGGGGGGCACAGATACGCAGTATTTT. The full variable domain, completed using reference TRBV7-9 and TRBJ2-3, is DTGVSQNPRHKITKRGQNVTFRCDPISEHNRLYWYRQTLGQGPEFLTYFQNEAQLEKSRLLSDRFSAERPKGSFSTLEIQRTEQGDSAMYLCASSGLAKGGTDTQYFGPGTRLTVL.